Below are 9 T cell receptor beta chains sequenced from a single sample in a study of breast tumors, draining lymph nodes, adjacent tissues. TCRdb passed the multiplex PCR reads through MiXCR, listing each CDR3 protein once. The data hold tens of thousands of distinct CDR3 sequences, with around 30% observed a single time. Breast cancer patients provided tissue from their axillary draining lymph nodes. Sequenced: axillary lymph node tissue. The receptors here all came from a female donor with breast cancer. Some clones in this sample may be carry-over from other donors' samples.

The table lists this clonotype with many counts. The chain carries TRBV29-1 and TRBJ2-1, with 10 bases identical to TRBD2. Germline lookup yields CDR1 SQVTM and CDR2 ANQGSEA. Trimming took 3 bases from V and 8 from J; bases not matched to a gene: 16. The CDR3 length is 17 residues. The CDR3 here is CSVEGSSGSSFLYEQFF. CDR3 bases: TGCAGCGTTGAGGGGTCTAGCGGGAGTAGTTTTTTGTATGAGCAGTTCTTC.

This clonotype occurred many times. One base away lies a much larger clone, so this may be a sequencing read error. The rearrangement joins TRBV9 to TRBJ2-7; 9 bases match TRBD2. The CDR3 sequence is 14 residues long. The germline V gene encodes CDR1 SGDLS and CDR2 YYNGEE. The CDR3 protein is CASSAGLASYEQSF. CDR3 coding DNA: TGTGCCAGCAGCGCGGGACTAGCCTCCTACGAGCAGTCCTTC.

This clonotype has ten or more counts. This rearrangement joins TRBV30 to TRBJ1-2; possible D gene TRBD1, 6 bases. V lost 1 base and J 4 bases, leaving 16 bases between the germline ends. This CDR3 is 15 amino acids long. Germline values: CDR1 GTSNPN, CDR2 SVGIG (reference sequence). The CDR3 spells CAWSGTNREGYGYTF. CDR3 sequence (DNA): TGTGCCTGGAGTGGAACCAACAGGGAGGGCTATGGCTACACCTTC.

About this clonotype itself: This may stem from a read error, because a much larger clone lies one nucleotide away. The CDR3 is CASSHSTENSYEQHF. DNA for the CDR3: TGTGCCAGCAGCCACAGTACAGAAAACTCCTACGAGCAGCACTTC. V and J are TRBV7-2 and TRBJ2-7; D not resolved. The CDR3 has 15 residues. The germline gives CDR1 SGHTA, CDR2 FQGNSA.

The sample holds a few counts of this clonotype. This may stem from a read error, because a much larger clone lies one nucleotide away. As the CDR3 is not closed by the conserved phenylalanine or tryptophan, this likely results from a read error. The chain combines TRBV20-1 with TRBJ2-2; 7 bases are shared with TRBD1. Germline CDR1 reads DFQATT; CDR2 reads SNEGSKA (reference sequence). Germline trimming cut 2 bases from V and 7 bases from J; bases unmatched to any gene: 7. The CDR3 contains 14 residues. In nucleotides, the CDR3 is TGCAGTGCTAGACCTACAGGGGCCCGCGGGGAGCTGTTTCTT. Its protein product is CSARPTGARGELFL.

Many counts were recorded for this clonotype. The rearrangement links TRBV24-1 to TRBJ2-2; D not resolved. Germline V lookup: CDR1 KGHDR, CDR2 SFDVKD. Trimming removed 7 bases from V and 5 bases from J, with 10 bases in between. The CDR3 is 13 amino acids. CDR3 bases: TGTGCCACCAGGAATGGATGGACCGGGGAGCTGTTTTTT. This codes for CATRNGWTGELFF.

The chain joins TRBV19 to TRBJ2-5, with 7 bases that match TRBD1. The V segment lost 4 bases and the J segment 5 bases; nucleotides outside the gene matches: 4. The CDR3 covers 13 residues. The germline gives CDR1 LNHDA, CDR2 SQIVND (reference sequence). The CDR3 loop reads CASSNRGKETQYF. The CDR3 bases are TGTGCCAGTAGTAACAGGGGAAAGGAGACCCAGTACTTC.

This clonotype was seen repeatedly, ten times or more. This chain joins TRBV6-2 or TRBV6-3 and TRBJ2-7; TRBD2 is a possible D gene (7 bases). The length of the CDR3 is 14 residues. Germline loops: CDR1 MNHEY, CDR2 SVGEGT. V was shortened by 5 bases and J by 3 bases, with 14 bases between the two germline ends. CDR3: CASSHGGLGYEQYF. The DNA for the CDR3 is TGTGCCAGCAGTCACGGGGGGCTTGGCTACGAGCAGTACTTC.

The chain employs TRBV9 and TRBJ1-3; 9 nucleotides match TRBD1. Per the germline V gene, CDR1 is SGDLS and CDR2 is YYNGEE. The CDR3 consists of 14 residues. J gave up 4 bases and V 3 bases, and 2 bases lay outside the gene matches. CDR3 sequence: CASSAGTGGNTIYF. In nucleotides, the CDR3 is TGTGCCAGCAGCGCCGGGACAGGGGGAAACACCATATATTTT.